This T cell receptor beta chain was identified in a study of T cell changes during pregnancy in multiple sclerosis. Repertoires were generated with immunoSEQ multiplex PCR, while TCRdb's copy carries only in-frame clones and drops some. The sample carries over 55,000 clones, 80% to 90% recorded once. The CDR3 runs to 15 residues. Trimming stripped 0 bases from V and 2 bases from J, with 8 bases between. Germline V gene sequence: CDR1 MNHEY, CDR2 SMNVEV (reference sequence). V gene TRBV27 combines with J gene TRBJ1-3; maybe TRBD1 (6 bases). The sequence was obtained from a female donor with multiple sclerosis, enrolled in a pregnancy study. Material: peripheral blood, obtained in the first trimester of pregnancy. CDR3 nucleotide sequence: TGTGCCAGCAGTTTATCCAGGGGTACTGGAAACACCATATATTTT. This translates into CASSLSRGTGNTIYF.